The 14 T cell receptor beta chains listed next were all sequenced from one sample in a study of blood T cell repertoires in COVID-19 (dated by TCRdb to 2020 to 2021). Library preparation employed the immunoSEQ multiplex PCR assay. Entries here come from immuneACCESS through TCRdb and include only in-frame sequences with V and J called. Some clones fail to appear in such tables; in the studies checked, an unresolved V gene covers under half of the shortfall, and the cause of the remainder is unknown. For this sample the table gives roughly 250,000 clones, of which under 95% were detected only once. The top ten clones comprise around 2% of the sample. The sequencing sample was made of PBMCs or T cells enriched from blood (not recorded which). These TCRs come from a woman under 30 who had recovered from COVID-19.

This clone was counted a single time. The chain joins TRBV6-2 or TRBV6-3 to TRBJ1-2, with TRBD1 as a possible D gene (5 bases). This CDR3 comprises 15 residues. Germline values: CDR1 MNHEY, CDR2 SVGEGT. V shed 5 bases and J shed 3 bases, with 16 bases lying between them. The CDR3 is CASSPDSIGHYGYTF. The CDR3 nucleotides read TGTGCCAGCAGTCCCGACAGTATCGGACACTATGGCTACACCTTC.

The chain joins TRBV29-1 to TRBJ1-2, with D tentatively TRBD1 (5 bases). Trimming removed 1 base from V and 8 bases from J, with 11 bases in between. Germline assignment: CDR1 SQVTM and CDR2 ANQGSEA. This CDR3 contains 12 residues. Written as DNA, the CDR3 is TGCAGCGTTGAAGGGGGGGAGGCGGGCTACACCTTC. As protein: CSVEGGEAGYTF.

The CDR3 bases are TGTGCCAGCAGCCCCGGACAGGGGGATGGCTACACCTTC. Translated: CASSPGQGDGYTF. The J gene is TRBJ1-2, the V gene TRBV9, with 10 bases that match TRBD1. Germline loops: CDR1 SGDLS, CDR2 YYNGEE. Trimming cost V 4 bases and J 6 bases; bases outside gene matches: 3. The CDR3 loop spans 13 amino acids. The full variable domain, with the rest looked up from reference TRBV9 and TRBJ1-2, is DSGVTQTPKHLITATGQRVTLRCSPRSGDLSVYWYQQSLDQGLQFLIQYYNGEERAKGNILERFSAQQFPDLHSELNLSSLELGDSALYFCASSPGQGDGYTFGSGTRLTVV.

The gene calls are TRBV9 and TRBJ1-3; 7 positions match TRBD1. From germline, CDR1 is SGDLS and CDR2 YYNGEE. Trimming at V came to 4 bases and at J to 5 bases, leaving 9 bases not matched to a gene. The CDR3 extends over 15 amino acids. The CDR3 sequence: CASSPGTDPRNTIYF. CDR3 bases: TGTGCCAGCAGCCCAGGGACAGACCCACGAAACACCATATATTTT.

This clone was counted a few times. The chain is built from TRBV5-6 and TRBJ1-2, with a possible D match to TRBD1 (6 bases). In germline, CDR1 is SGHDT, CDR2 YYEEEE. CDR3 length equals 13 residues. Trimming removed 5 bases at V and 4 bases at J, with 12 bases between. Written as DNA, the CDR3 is TGTGCCAGCAGAGTGACAGGAGGCTATGGCTACACCTTC. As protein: CASRVTGGYGYTF.

The chain's CDR3 is CATRPKTGSSMNTEAFF. The CDR3 nucleotides read TGTGCCACCAGGCCAAAGACGGGATCGAGCATGAACACTGAAGCTTTCTTT. The chain joins TRBV24-1 to TRBJ1-1; D gene unclear. V lost 7 bases to trimming and J lost 0 bases, with 20 bases between them. The CDR3 consists of 17 residues. The V gene's germline CDR1 is KGHDR and CDR2 SFDVKD.

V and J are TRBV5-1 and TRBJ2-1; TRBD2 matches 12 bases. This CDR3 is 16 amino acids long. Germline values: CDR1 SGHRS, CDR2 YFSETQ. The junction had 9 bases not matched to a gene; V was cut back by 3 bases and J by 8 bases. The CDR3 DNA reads TGCGCCAGCAGCTGGGCTAGCGGGGGGGCCAAGGATGAGCAGTTCTTC. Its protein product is CASSWASGGAKDEQFF.

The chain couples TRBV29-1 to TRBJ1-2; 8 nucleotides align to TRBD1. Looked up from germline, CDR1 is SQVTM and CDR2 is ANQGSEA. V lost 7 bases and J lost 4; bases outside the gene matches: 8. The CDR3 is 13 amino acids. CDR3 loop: CSATETGGYGYTF. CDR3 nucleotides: TGCAGCGCAACGGAAACAGGGGGCTATGGCTACACCTTC.

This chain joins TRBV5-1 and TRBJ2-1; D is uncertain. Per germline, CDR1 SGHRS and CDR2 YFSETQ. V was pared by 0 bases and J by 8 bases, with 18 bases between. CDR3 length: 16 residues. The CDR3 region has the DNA TGCGCCAGCAGCTTGGCCGTGCAGTTCCTAGGCGATGAGCAGTTCTTC. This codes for CASSLAVQFLGDEQFF.

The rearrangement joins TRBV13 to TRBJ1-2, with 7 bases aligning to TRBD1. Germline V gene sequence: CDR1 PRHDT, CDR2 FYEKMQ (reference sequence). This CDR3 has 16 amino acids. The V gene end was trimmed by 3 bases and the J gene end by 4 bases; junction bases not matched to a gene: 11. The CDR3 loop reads CASSFAGTASSYGYTF. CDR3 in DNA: TGTGCCAGCAGCTTCGCCGGGACAGCCAGTTCCTATGGCTACACCTTC.

CDR3 bases: TGTGCCAGCAGCCCGACAGGGGGCGGGAAGAACACTGAAGCTTTCTTT. It yields the protein CASSPTGGGKNTEAFF. J is TRBJ1-1 and V is TRBV11-2, with 10 bases lining up with TRBD1. With V trimmed by 5 bases and J by 1 base, 7 bases remained unmatched. The CDR3 is 16 amino acids. The V gene's germline CDR1 is SGHAT and CDR2 FQNNGV.

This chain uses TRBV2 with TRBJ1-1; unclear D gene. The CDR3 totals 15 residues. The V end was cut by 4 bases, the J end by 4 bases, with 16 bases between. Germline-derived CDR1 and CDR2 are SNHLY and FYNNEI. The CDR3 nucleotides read TGTGCCAGCAGTGGATTCAAGAAGTCGGGCACTGAAGCTTTCTTT. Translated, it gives CASSGFKKSGTEAFF.

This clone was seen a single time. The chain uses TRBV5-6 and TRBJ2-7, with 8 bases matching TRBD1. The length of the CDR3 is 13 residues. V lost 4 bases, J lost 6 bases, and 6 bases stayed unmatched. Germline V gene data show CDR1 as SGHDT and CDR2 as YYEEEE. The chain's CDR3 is CASSPRTGSEQYF. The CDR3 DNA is TGTGCCAGCAGCCCGAGGACAGGGAGCGAGCAGTACTTC.

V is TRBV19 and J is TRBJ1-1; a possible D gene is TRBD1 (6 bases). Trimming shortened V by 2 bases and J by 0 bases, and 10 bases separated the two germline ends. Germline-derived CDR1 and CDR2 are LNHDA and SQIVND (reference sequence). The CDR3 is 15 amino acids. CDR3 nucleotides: TGTGCCAGTAGTATAACAGGGCCCATGAACACTGAAGCTTTCTTT. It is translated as CASSITGPMNTEAFF.